This paragraph covers one TCR beta chain sequence. The antigen it binds to is not known. It has no much larger one-base neighbor in the sample; base qualities were not kept. The data were obtained in a study of blood T cell repertoires in COVID-19 (dated by TCRdb to the early 2020s). Study-level background: Samples from collaborators originated in the United States, Italy and Spain and spanned both the acute and convalescent phases of COVID-19. Samples were obtained from the ongoing ImmuneRACE study (first 160 participants) and from approximately 1,200 subjects provided by 6 global collaborators. The prospective study material was composed of cDNA or gDNA derived from T cells, B-cell-depleted T cells, or PBMCs. Subjects who had been exposed to COVID-19, were actively infected with it, or had recovered from it provided the deeply sampled blood TCRbeta repertoires that made up the dataset. The repertoires were released in a freely available public database intended as a resource for research on the immune response to SARS-CoV-2. Sample metadata almost always included a de-identified subject ID, COVID-19 status, age in years and sex. Where available, HLA class I and class II types were obtained from metadata supplied by the sample provider rather than from assay-based typing.

The immunoSEQ Assay, a bias-controlled multiplex PCR, was used to amplify TCRbeta CDR3 regions from genomic DNA. For the original study's pipeline: The number of nucleated cells in each sample was estimated from the amplification of reference gene primers within the assay. To quantify the absolute abundance of each unique TCRbeta CDR3 rearrangement, sequence reads were collapsed and filtered. Productive Simpson clonality was computed per sample as the square root of Simpson's diversity index over productive rearrangements. Entries here come from immuneACCESS through TCRdb and include only in-frame sequences with V and J called. Some clones fail to appear in such tables; in the studies checked, an unresolved V gene covers under half of the shortfall, and the cause of the remainder is unknown. For V, J and clone size, that table is used; D and trimming come from the DNA. In all, the sample holds approximately 210,000 clones, and about 90% of those were seen once. Under 2.5% of the sample rests with the top ten.

General study outcomes and caveats: How much clinical and demographic metadata was included differed by source and by participant, and the metadata was provided uncurated.

The collaborating institutions used their own protocols to collect whole blood in K2EDTA tubes. For TCRbeta analysis, collaborators shipped samples as frozen whole blood, isolated PBMCs, or DNA extracted from either of those sample types. Reading from cysteine to phenylalanine, the CDR3 counts 13 amino acids. Kept here is only the CDR3 DNA, which spans 39 bases and is read in frame from base 1. The germline V gene gives CDR1 as SGHRS and CDR2 as YFSETQ. V is cut by 2 bases and J by 1 base, and the space between the germline ends is 6 bases. This TCR was sampled from a middle-aged man with active or convalescent COVID-19. Sequencing input: peripheral blood. The chain is encoded by TRBV5-1 joined to TRBJ1-1, with the D gene too uncertain to name. The DNA sequence is as follows: TGCGCCAGCAGCTTCAACACGAACACTGAAGCTTTCTTT. Translated, this gives CASSFNTNTEAFF. This CDR3, with the reference TRBV5-1 and TRBJ1-1 proteins standing in past its ends, gives the full variable domain KAGVTQTPRYLIKTRGQQVTLSCSPISGHRSVSWYQQTPGQGLQFLFEYFSETQRNKGNFPGRFSGRQFSNSRSEMNVSTLELGDSALYLCASSFNTNTEAFFGQGTRLTVV.